This T cell receptor beta chain was observed in a study of shared clonotypes between healthy human individuals. Findings and limits, study-wide: Sequencing of the sorted subsets was shown by rarefaction to be incomplete despite large depth. Naive subsets generally had larger estimated richness than memory subsets.

The sorted-subset replicate PCRs were given 200 ng DNA, which is 25,000 to 35,000 T cell genomes. Under the authors' procedure: ImmunoSEQ only sent back junction sequences with no quality scores, so filtering was done differently. Repertoires were generated with immunoSEQ multiplex PCR, while TCRdb's copy carries only in-frame clones and drops some. D and trimming were read from the DNA, whereas the V and J calls and clone size are those reported in that table. The sample lists 1.5 million to 2.5 million clones; about 95% were seen once. Naive CD8 cells lacked CD45RO, underwent positive selection for CCR7 and left out terminally differentiated effector memory CD45RA+ cells. This clone was counted a single time. Its antigen is still unknown. Germline V gene sequence: CDR1 SGHRS, CDR2 YFSETQ. With 0 bases clipped from V and 5 bases from J, the junction kept 2 bases outside the gene matches. The CDR3 contains 14 residues.

The chain carries TRBV5-1 and TRBJ2-7; 10 bases fit TRBD1. The sequence was collected from a man aged 18 to 29 in good health. The sequencing input was naive CD8+ T cells sorted from blood. In DNA form, the CDR3 reads TGCGCCAGCAGCTTGGAAGGGACAGGGGACGAGCAGTACTTC. This gives the protein CASSLEGTGDEQYF.